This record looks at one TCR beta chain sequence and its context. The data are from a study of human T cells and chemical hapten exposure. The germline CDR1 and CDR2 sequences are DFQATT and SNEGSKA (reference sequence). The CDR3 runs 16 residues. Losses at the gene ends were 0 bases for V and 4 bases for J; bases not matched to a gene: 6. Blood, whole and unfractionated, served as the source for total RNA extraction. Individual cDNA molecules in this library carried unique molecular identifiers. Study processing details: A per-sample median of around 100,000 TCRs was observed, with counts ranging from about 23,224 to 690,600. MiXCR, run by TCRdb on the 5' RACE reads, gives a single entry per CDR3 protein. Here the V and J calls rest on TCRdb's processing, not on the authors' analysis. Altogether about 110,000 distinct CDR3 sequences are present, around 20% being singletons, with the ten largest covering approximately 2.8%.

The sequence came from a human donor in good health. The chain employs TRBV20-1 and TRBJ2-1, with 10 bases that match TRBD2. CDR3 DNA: TGCAGTGCTAGAGATAGGACTAGCGGATATTACAATGAGCAGTTCTTC. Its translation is CSARDRTSGYYNEQFF.